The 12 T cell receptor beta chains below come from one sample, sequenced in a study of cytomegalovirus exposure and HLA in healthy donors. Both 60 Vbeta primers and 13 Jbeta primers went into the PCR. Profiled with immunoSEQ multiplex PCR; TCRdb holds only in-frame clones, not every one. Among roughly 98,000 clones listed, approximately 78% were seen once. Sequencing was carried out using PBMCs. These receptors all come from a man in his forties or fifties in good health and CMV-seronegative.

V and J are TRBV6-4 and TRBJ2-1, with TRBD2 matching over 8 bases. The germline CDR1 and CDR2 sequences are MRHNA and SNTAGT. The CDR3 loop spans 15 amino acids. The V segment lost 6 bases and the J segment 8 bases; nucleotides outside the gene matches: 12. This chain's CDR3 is CASRSGSGGPYEQFF. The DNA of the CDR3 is TGTGCCAGCAGAAGTGGATCGGGGGGGCCGTATGAGCAGTTCTTC.

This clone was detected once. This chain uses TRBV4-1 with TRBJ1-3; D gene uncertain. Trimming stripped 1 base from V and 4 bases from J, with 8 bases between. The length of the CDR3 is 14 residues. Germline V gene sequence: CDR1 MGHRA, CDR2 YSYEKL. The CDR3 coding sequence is TGCGCCAGCAGCCAAGGGGTAGCCGGAAACACCATATATTTT. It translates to CASSQGVAGNTIYF.

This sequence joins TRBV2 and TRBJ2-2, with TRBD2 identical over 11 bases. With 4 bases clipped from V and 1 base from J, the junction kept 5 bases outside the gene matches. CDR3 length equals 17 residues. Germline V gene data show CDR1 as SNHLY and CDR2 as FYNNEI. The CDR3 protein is CASSVLAGGGNTGELFF. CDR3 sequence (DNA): TGTGCCAGCAGTGTTCTAGCGGGGGGCGGGAACACCGGGGAGCTGTTTTTT.

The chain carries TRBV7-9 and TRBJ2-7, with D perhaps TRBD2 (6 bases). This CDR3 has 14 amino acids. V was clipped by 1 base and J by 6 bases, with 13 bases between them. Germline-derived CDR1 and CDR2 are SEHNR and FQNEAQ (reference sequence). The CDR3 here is CASSLDPGGSEQYF. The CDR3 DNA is TGTGCCAGCAGCTTAGATCCCGGGGGATCCGAGCAGTACTTC. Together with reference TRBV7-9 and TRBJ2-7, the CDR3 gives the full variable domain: DTGVSQNPRHKITKRGQNVTFRCDPISEHNRLYWYRQTLGQGPEFLTYFQNEAQLEKSRLLSDRFSAERPKGSFSTLEIQRTEQGDSAMYLCASSLDPGGSEQYFGPGTRLTVT.

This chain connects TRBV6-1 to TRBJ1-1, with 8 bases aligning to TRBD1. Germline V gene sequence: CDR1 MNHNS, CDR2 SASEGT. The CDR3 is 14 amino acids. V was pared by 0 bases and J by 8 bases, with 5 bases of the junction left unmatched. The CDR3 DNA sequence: TGTGCCAGCAGTGAAGCGCTGCGGACAGGGGAAGCTTTCTTT. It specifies CASSEALRTGEAFF.

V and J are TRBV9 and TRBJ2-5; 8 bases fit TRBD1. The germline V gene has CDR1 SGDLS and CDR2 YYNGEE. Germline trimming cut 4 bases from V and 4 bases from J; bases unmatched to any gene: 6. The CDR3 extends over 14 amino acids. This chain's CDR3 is CASSPGQGLETQYF. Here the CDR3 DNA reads TGTGCCAGCAGCCCAGGACAGGGCCTAGAGACCCAGTACTTC.

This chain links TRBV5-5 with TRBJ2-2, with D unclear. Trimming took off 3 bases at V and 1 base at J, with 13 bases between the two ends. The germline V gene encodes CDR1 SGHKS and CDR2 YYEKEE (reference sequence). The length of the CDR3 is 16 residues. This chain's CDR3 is CASSSTELGNTGELFF. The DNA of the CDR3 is TGTGCCAGCAGCTCGACGGAGCTGGGGAACACCGGGGAGCTGTTTTTT.

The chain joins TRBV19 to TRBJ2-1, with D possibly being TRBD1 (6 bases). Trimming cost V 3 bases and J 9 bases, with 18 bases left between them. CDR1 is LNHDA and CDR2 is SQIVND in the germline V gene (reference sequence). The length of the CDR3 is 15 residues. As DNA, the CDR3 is TGTGCCAGTAGTATCACCGGTACAGGGACGTTTGAGCAGTTCTTC. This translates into CASSITGTGTFEQFF.

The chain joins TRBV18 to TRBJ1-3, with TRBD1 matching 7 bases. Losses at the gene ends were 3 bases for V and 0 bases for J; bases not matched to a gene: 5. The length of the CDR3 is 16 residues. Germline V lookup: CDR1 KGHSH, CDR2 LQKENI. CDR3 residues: CASSPRDSISGNTIYF. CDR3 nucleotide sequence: TGTGCCAGCTCACCTAGGGACAGCATCTCTGGAAACACCATATATTTT.

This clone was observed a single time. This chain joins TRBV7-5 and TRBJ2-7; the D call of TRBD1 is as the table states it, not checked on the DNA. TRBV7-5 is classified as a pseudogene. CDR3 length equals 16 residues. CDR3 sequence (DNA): TGTGTCAGAAGCTTAGCGCGGGACAGGGGGCATGGCGAGCAGTACTTC. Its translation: CVRSLARDRGHGEQYF.

CDR3 sequence reads: CATSRTGVDTIYF. The CDR3 nucleotides read TGTGCCACCAGCAGGACAGGTGTGGACACCATATATTTT. The chain uses TRBV15 and TRBJ1-3; maybe TRBD1 (6 bases). The V end was cut by 3 bases, the J end by 8 bases, with 11 bases between. The V gene's germline CDR1 is LNHNV and CDR2 YYDKDF (reference sequence). The CDR3 has 13 amino acids. Variable domain in full (rest from reference TRBV15 and TRBJ1-3): DAMVIQNPRYQVTQFGKPVTLSCSQTLNHNVMYWYQQKSSQAPKLLFHYYDKDFNNEADTPDNFQSRRPNTSFCFLDIRSPGLGDTAMYLCATSRTGVDTIYFGEGSWLTVV.

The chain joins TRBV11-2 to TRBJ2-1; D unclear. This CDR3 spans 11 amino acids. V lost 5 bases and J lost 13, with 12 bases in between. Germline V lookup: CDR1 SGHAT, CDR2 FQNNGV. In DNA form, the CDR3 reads TGTGCCAGCAGCCACCGGGTTTTACAGTTCTTC. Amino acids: CASSHRVLQFF.